The clone carrying this T cell receptor beta chain was counted between two and nine times. Its matching antigen is unknown. PCR was performed using 60 Vbeta and 13 Jbeta primers. Produced via immunoSEQ multiplex PCR; TCRdb's table is partial and in-frame only. The profile shows about 93,000 clones, around 76% of them singletons. This record belongs to a study of cytomegalovirus exposure and HLA in healthy donors. General study results and limits: Specificity of a few CMV-associated chains for CMV antigens was verified in vitro. Reportedly, diagnosis of cytomegalovirus status by the classifier showed high specificity and sensitivity. Sequencing depth roughly uniform across donors was assumed in presence/absence analyses.

This CDR3 comprises 12 residues. The V gene's germline CDR1 is SGHAT and CDR2 FQNNGV. V shed 5 bases and J shed 15 bases, with 17 bases lying between them. This TCR came from a man aged 30 to 39 in good health and CMV-seronegative. The chain employs TRBV11-2 and TRBJ2-1, with a possible D match to TRBD2 (6 bases). The specimen was PBMCs. The CDR3 loop is CASSLNGGVWFF. The CDR3 nucleotides read TGTGCCAGCAGCCTCAACGGGGGTGTATGGTTCTTC.